This entry describes one T cell receptor beta chain. What it recognizes is unknown. This entry belongs to a study of cytomegalovirus exposure and HLA in healthy donors. The V gene's germline CDR1 is LGHNA and CDR2 YSLEER. The CDR3 extends over 14 amino acids. The V gene lost 0 bases and the J gene lost 3 bases, with 6 bases spanning the gap. The study ran its PCR with 60 Vbeta and 13 Jbeta primers. Only in-frame clones appear in the TCRdb table, and some are missing; sequencing was by immunoSEQ multiplex PCR. The table records roughly 100,000 clones, around two thirds of them present only once. Study-level results: Under in vitro conditions, a few CMV-associated chains were confirmed as specific for CMV antigens.

The TCR was taken from a woman aged 45-65 years in good health and CMV-seronegative. The chain has TRBV4-3 and TRBJ2-1; unclear D gene. The specimen was PBMCs. The CDR3 reads CASSQEYNYNEQFF. The CDR3 DNA reads TGCGCCAGCAGCCAAGAGTACAACTACAATGAGCAGTTCTTC.